The rows below give T cell receptor beta chains drawn from one sample of a study of T cell repertoires in cytomegalovirus infection. Their antigens remain unidentified. One entry per CDR3 protein, called by TCRdb with MiXCR from the reads. This sample has roughly 700,000 distinct CDR3 sequences, with about 33% found just once. The source material was cultured PBMCs, sampled from culture after CMV antigen stimulation. The receptors originated from a human donor in good health (CMV status not recorded). Some clones in this sample may be carry-over from other donors' samples. Both conserved end residues are part of each CDR3. Some rows mark clone size as missing; the rest say once, few, many or name a class of expanded clone.

NA,TRBJ2-3,TRBV20-1,CSARGSGSTDTQYF
many,TRBJ1-6,TRBV7-8,CASSPAGGQITLHF
few,TRBJ2-7,TRBV6-2/TRBV6-3,CASTSGGLSSYEQYF
few,TRBJ2-7,TRBV7-9,CASSLRSEVIPEQYF
NA,TRBJ2-3,TRBV4-2,CASSRSGGAPGDTQYF
NA,TRBJ1-3,TRBV2,CASSDRVGGNTIYF
NA,TRBJ2-5,TRBV4-1,CASSQDDIRETQYF
few,TRBJ1-2,TRBV6-1,CASSVQQGAFYGYTF
few,TRBJ1-2,TRBV28,CASSLGGPVNYGYTF
NA,TRBJ2-2,TRBV29-1,CSVAGSYTGELFF
NA,TRBJ2-1,TRBV7-6,CASSPLQGYNEQFF
few,TRBJ1-1,TRBV11-2,CASSLEARGAAFF
NA,TRBJ2-3,TRBV20-1,CSAKQGATDTQYF
few,TRBJ2-2,TRBV11-2,CASSPRGLAGELFF
few,TRBJ2-3,TRBV6-1,CASSEWTGKRTDTQYF
NA,TRBJ2-3,TRBV27,CASSLTGAVADTQYF
many,TRBJ2-7,TRBV11-2,CASSLSAPGPYEQYF
many,TRBJ1-5,TRBV7-2,CASSLAGIGNQPQHF
many,TRBJ2-2,TRBV7-2,CASTPRRTGELFF
many,TRBJ1-6,TRBV7-6,CASSLNSELSPLHF
NA,TRBJ1-3,TRBV19,CASSKLGNTIYF
NA,TRBJ1-6,TRBV20-1,CSARDSGENNSPLHF
once,TRBJ2-1,TRBV20-1,CSARVAFSYNEQFF
NA,TRBJ2-5,TRBV10-3,CAIREGETQYF
NA,TRBJ1-1,TRBV28,CASSSIGAGNTEAFF
many,TRBJ1-6,TRBV7-2,CASSQRDGSLVLHF
NA,TRBJ2-1,TRBV7-2,CASSGWTPLGQFF
NA,TRBJ1-2,TRBV7-6,CASPQRGPDGYTF
NA,TRBJ1-2,TRBV4-1,CASSQVMGSYGYTF
few,TRBJ1-2,TRBV7-6,CASSLVGGVDGYTF
NA,TRBJ2-4,TRBV28,CASSDTWGQPYPLAKNIQYF
NA,TRBJ1-6,TRBV2,CASSVGPLHF
NA,TRBJ2-7,TRBV7-6,CASSSARGNEQYF
NA,TRBJ2-3,TRBV11-1,CASSHRPDTQYF
NA,TRBJ1-2,TRBV27,CASSFHGPNYGYTF
few,TRBJ2-1,TRBV6-1,CASSEVGLSYNEQFF
NA,TRBJ2-1,TRBV12-5,CASGLAGGPNNEQFF
NA,TRBJ1-2,TRBV10-3,CAISESPGGYTF
few,TRBJ1-5,TRBV19,CASSSLAGLRQPQHF
few,TRBJ1-2,TRBV7-2,CASSRGQAYGYTF
many,TRBJ2-7,TRBV7-2,CASSLRNYYEQYF
NA,TRBJ1-4,TRBV9,CASSSSRTGEKLFF
NA,TRBJ2-7,TRBV18,CASSPPSRPSYEQYF
few,TRBJ1-5,TRBV27,CATRQSGRNQPQHF
NA,TRBJ2-3,TRBV12-3/TRBV12-4,CASSPFSSTDTQYF
few,TRBJ2-7,TRBV5-4,CASSLGGRAGGLYEQYF
many,TRBJ2-5,TRBV7-8,CASSLGLYKETQYF
NA,TRBJ1-6,TRBV19,CASSLAIPGAYNSPLHF
few,TRBJ2-7,TRBV7-2,CASSPREGGSYEQYF
few,TRBJ2-7,TRBV12-3/TRBV12-4,CASGGGEQYF